The rows below give T cell receptor beta chains drawn from one sample of a study of T-cell reconstitution after alpha-beta-depleted transplantation in children. MiXCR was run by TCRdb on the PCR reads, yielding one entry per CDR3 protein. This table has 55,000 to 70,000 distinct CDR3 sequences, 11% appearing once. The specimen comprised PBMCs, sampled before TCRalphabeta/CD19-depleted stem cell transplant. All receptors come from a boy under 18 with acute myeloid leukemia, due to receive a stem cell transplant. The CDR3 runs from the conserved cysteine through the conserved F or W. D genes are given only for firm matches. Rows give clone size only sometimes, using once, few, many, or a class for an expanded clone.

-,TRBV13,15,-,TRBJ2-7,CASSFENGALYEQYF,TGTGCCAGCAGCTTTGAAAACGGGGCCCTCTACGAGCAGTACTTC
-,TRBV2,16,many,TRBJ2-5,CASSDPQTVTGETQYF,TGTGCCAGCAGTGACCCCCAGACAGTTACCGGGGAGACCCAGTACTTC
-,TRBV7-2,14,many,TRBJ2-7,CASSQTYSPYEQYF,TGTGCCAGCAGCCAAACTTATTCCCCCTACGAGCAGTACTTC
-,TRBV6-5,16,few,TRBJ2-6,CASSYWRGSGANVLTF,TGTGCCAGCAGTTACTGGAGGGGGTCTGGGGCCAACGTCCTGACTTTC
-,TRBV11-1,18,once,TRBJ1-4,CASSSYLFLTAANEKLFF,TGTGCCAGCAGCTCCTACCTCTTTTTGACAGCAGCTAATGAAAAACTGTTTTTT
-,TRBV5-1,16,many,TRBJ2-5,CASSLSTGYDVETQYF,TGCGCCAGCAGCTTGTCAACAGGGTATGATGTAGAGACCCAGTACTTC
TRBD2,TRBV7-9,15,many,TRBJ2-3,CASSRTSGYTDTQYF,TGTGCCAGCAGCCGGACTAGCGGATACACAGATACGCAGTATTTT
-,TRBV12-5,16,-,TRBJ2-2,CASGLLVGITNGELFF,TGTGCTAGTGGTTTACTGGTAGGGATAACCAACGGGGAGCTGTTTTTT
TRBD1,TRBV11-2,14,many,TRBJ1-1,CASSPRQGGTEAFF,TGTGCCAGCAGCCCGAGACAGGGGGGGACTGAAGCTTTCTTT
-,TRBV7-2,13,many,TRBJ2-3,CASSFSGQDTQYF,TGTGCCAGCAGCTTTTCAGGGCAGGATACGCAGTATTTT
TRBD1,TRBV20-1,19,many,TRBJ1-5,CSADHQSGQGVSGNQPQHF,TGCAGTGCTGACCACCAATCGGGACAGGGGGTTTCGGGCAATCAGCCCCAGCATTTT
-,TRBV5-1,13,many,TRBJ2-3,CASSAGLSLTQYF,TGCGCCAGCAGCGCCGGACTTTCGCTCACGCAGTATTTT
TRBD2,TRBV4-2,17,many,TRBJ2-7,CASSQEKVVAGRYEQYF,TGTGCCAGCAGCCAAGAGAAAGTGGTAGCGGGCAGATACGAGCAGTACTTC